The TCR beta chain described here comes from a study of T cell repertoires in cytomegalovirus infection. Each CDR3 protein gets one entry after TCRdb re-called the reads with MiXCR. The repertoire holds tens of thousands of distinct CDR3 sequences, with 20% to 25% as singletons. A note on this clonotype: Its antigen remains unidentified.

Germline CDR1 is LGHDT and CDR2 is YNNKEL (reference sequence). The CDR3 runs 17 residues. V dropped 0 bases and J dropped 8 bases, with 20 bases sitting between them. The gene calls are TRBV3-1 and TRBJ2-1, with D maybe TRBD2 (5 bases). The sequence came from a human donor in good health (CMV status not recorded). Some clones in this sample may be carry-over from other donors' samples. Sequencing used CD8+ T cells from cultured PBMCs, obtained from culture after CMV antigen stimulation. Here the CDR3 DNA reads TGTGCCAGCAGCCAAGAGGGTGCATCACCCGACGGGGATGAGCAGTTCTTC. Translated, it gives CASSQEGASPDGDEQFF.